The present entry profiles one TCR beta chain with its context. Its antigen is unidentified. Assay used: immunoSEQ multiplex PCR; TCRdb lists only in-frame clones, some missing. The data contain about 39,000 clones, roughly 80% of them seen just once; the ten biggest clones take up about 35%. This record comes from a study of T cells in localized non-small cell lung cancer. This CDR3 has 15 residues. Trimming took 0 bases from V and 1 from J, leaving 10 bases between them. Per germline, CDR1 SEHNR and CDR2 FQNEAQ (reference sequence). General study findings and limits: Adjacent lung tissue had a median roughly 55 of the top 100 clones found in the tumor. Sequencing was restricted to one tumor region; therefore, heterogeneity remains possible. Higher blood T cell density tracked longer overall survival.

The receptor's source is a woman aged 40-69 years with stage II squamous cell lung carcinoma. The chain employs TRBV7-9 and TRBJ2-7, with D perhaps matching TRBD2 (6 bases). The source material was PBMCs, sampled before any cancer treatment. DNA for the CDR3: TGTGCCAGCAGCTTAGCGGCGGGGTATTCCTACGAGCAGTACTTC. Protein product: CASSLAAGYSYEQYF. Full variable domain (outside the CDR3, taken from reference TRBV7-9 and TRBJ2-7): DTGVSQNPRHKITKRGQNVTFRCDPISEHNRLYWYRQTLGQGPEFLTYFQNEAQLEKSRLLSDRFSAERPKGSFSTLEIQRTEQGDSAMYLCASSLAAGYSYEQYFGPGTRLTVT.